This TCR beta chain appears in the sequencing data of a study of CD8+ T cells in alopecia areata. In the study overall: Percent of scalp involved defined treated patients' severity scores.

Treatment described: oral pan-JAK inhibitor, 5-10 mg twice daily. RNA extraction was followed by reverse transcription into cDNA, which acted as the sequencing template. This table comes from immunoSEQ multiplex PCR, and its TCRdb copy is limited to in-frame clones, with some not included. The sample lists about 220,000 clones; under 75% were seen once. Germline CDR1 reads SGHVS; CDR2 reads FNYEAQ. CDR3 length: 13 amino acids. V lost 0 bases, J lost 4 bases, and 6 bases lay in between. General study findings and limits: Among the 100 top clones, expanded CD8+ clones, like scalp clonality, were significantly decreased by tofacitinib. Lesional scalp, especially alopecia totalis/universalis, showed higher clonality than normal scalp.

On this clone itself: Its target is unknown.

V is TRBV7-6 and J is TRBJ1-1; D gene ambiguous. This TCR derives from a human donor with alopecia areata. The sequencing here drew on CD4+ T cells sorted from blood, taken at week 4, from a patient treated with tofacitinib. The CDR3 DNA reads TGTGCCAGCAGCTTAGCGGAAATCACTGAAGCTTTCTTT. As protein: CASSLAEITEAFF.